What follows are 27 T cell receptor beta chains derived from one specimen sequenced in a study of long-term antiretroviral therapy in people with HIV (dated 2022 in TCRdb). The immunoSEQ hsTCRB v3.0 assay was used at survey level resolution to sequence the TRB variable region. TCRdb stores this immuneACCESS table with in-frame sequences only. Part of the clones is absent; in the studies checked, under half of the shortfall reflects unresolved V genes, and no reason is known for the rest. The sample contains over 20,000 clones, roughly four fifths of them found a single time. The ten biggest clones cover about 20% of the sample. The starting material was unsorted PBMCs, obtained 0.4 years after starting antiretroviral therapy. These receptor sequences come from a man over 45 with HIV.

The V call is TRBV4-2, the J call TRBJ2-4; 9 nucleotides line up with TRBD2. V lost 0 bases to trimming and J lost 6 bases; unmatched junction nucleotides: 6. This CDR3 is 16 amino acids long. Germline V CDR1 and CDR2: LGHNA, YNFKEQ. The CDR3 bases are TGTGCCAGCAGCCAAGATGGGGGCGGGGGGGCAAACATTCAGTACTTC. Protein sequence: CASSQDGGGGANIQYF.

This clone was seen a few times. The chain joins TRBV14 to TRBJ1-2; no clear D. Germline CDR1 reads SGHDN; CDR2 reads FVKESK. Trimming cost V 3 bases and J 8 bases, with 10 bases left between them. The CDR3 has 12 amino acids. DNA for the CDR3: TGTGCCAGCAGCCAGTACCGCGAAGGCTACACCTTC. Amino acid sequence: CASSQYREGYTF. Variable domain in full (rest from reference TRBV14 and TRBJ1-2): EAGVTQFPSHSVIEKGQTVTLRCDPISGHDNLYWYRRVMGKEIKFLLHFVKESKQDESGMPNNRFLAERTGGTYSTLKVQPAELEDSGVYFCASSQYREGYTFGSGTRLTVV.

This chain joins TRBV29-1 and TRBJ1-1, with 7 positions matching TRBD1. V lost 6 bases, J lost 10 bases, and 11 bases stayed unmatched. Germline V gene sequence: CDR1 SQVTM, CDR2 ANQGSEA. The CDR3 is 12 amino acids. CDR3 DNA sequence: TGCAGCGTCGACGGACAGGCCCCCGGAGCTTTCTTT. Its translation: CSVDGQAPGAFF. Looking up the rest from reference TRBV29-1 and TRBJ1-1 gives the full variable domain: SAVISQKPSRDICQRGTSLTIQCQVDSQVTMMFWYRQQPGQSLTLIATANQGSEATYESGFVIDKFPISRPNLTFSTLTVSNMSPEDSSIYLCSVDGQAPGAFFGQGTRLTVV.

The chain recombines TRBV7-8 with TRBJ1-2; TRBD1 aligns across 8 bases. This CDR3 comprises 14 residues. The V gene's germline CDR1 is SGHVS and CDR2 FQNEAQ. V gave up 3 bases and J gave up 8 bases; unmatched junction bases: 8. The CDR3 protein is CASSFAGGGWGYTF. Written as DNA, the CDR3 is TGTGCCAGCAGCTTCGCAGGGGGCGGTTGGGGCTACACCTTC.

The chain combines TRBV7-6 with TRBJ2-1, with TRBD2 matching 13 bases. Germline assignment: CDR1 SGHVS and CDR2 FNYEAQ. The CDR3 is 15 amino acids. With V trimmed by 3 bases and J by 9 bases, 5 bases remained unmatched. The CDR3 spells CASSFTSGGAAEQFF. CDR3 sequence (DNA): TGTGCCAGCAGCTTTACTAGCGGGGGGGCCGCTGAGCAGTTCTTC.

The J gene is TRBJ1-2, the V gene TRBV6-1; no firm D call. This CDR3 has 15 residues. V was trimmed by 6 bases and J by 8 bases, leaving 22 bases between them. Germline loops: CDR1 MNHNS, CDR2 SASEGT. CDR3 sequence (DNA): TGTGCCAGCAGGCCCACTGGGGATTTAGTTGTAGGCTACACCTTC. Protein product: CASRPTGDLVVGYTF.

This chain uses TRBV5-5 with TRBJ1-1; D is ambiguous. Trimming left V 3 bases short and J 0 bases short, with 9 bases between. Germline assignment: CDR1 SGHKS and CDR2 YYEKEE (reference sequence). The CDR3 is 14 residues long. The CDR3: CASSYLTVNTEAFF. Here the CDR3 DNA reads TGTGCCAGCAGCTATCTAACCGTGAACACTGAAGCTTTCTTT.

The V call is TRBV30, the J call TRBJ1-1, with D perhaps TRBD1 (6 bases). Germline CDR1 and CDR2: GTSNPN and SVGIG (reference sequence). This CDR3 spans 15 amino acids. V was shortened by 7 bases and J by 0 bases, with 18 bases between the two germline ends. The DNA of the CDR3 is TGTGCCTCACGTCGAGTGGACAGCTTGAACACTGAAGCTTTCTTT. As protein: CASRRVDSLNTEAFF.

The chain couples TRBV15 to TRBJ1-4; no firm D call. The germline V gene has CDR1 LNHNV and CDR2 YYDKDF (reference sequence). The CDR3 has 15 amino acids. Trimming removed 0 bases from V and 0 bases from J, with 5 bases in between. The CDR3 sequence is CATSRDGTTNEKLFF. The CDR3 coding sequence is TGTGCCACCAGCAGAGACGGTACAACTAATGAAAAACTGTTTTTT.

The chain joins TRBV9 to TRBJ1-6, with TRBD1 matching 11 bases. Germline CDR1 and CDR2: SGDLS and YYNGEE. The CDR3 covers 15 residues. V lost 4 bases, J lost 9 bases, and 6 bases stayed unmatched. The CDR3 reads CASSLGTGGSSPLHF. The CDR3 nucleotides read TGTGCCAGCAGCTTGGGGACAGGGGGGAGTTCACCCCTCCACTTT.

V usage is TRBV28 and J usage is TRBJ2-7; the D gene is possibly TRBD1 (6 bases). The CDR3 totals 14 residues. V was cut by 5 bases and J by 0 bases, with 11 bases left in between. The germline V gene has CDR1 MDHEN and CDR2 SYDVKM. The CDR3 nucleotides read TGTGCCAGCAGTCTGACAGGTGGCTCCTACGAGCAGTACTTC. It is translated as CASSLTGGSYEQYF.

The rearrangement links TRBV5-1 to TRBJ2-2; the match to TRBD2 covers 8 bases. Per the germline V gene, CDR1 is SGHRS and CDR2 is YFSETQ. The CDR3 loop spans 17 amino acids. Trimming cost V 0 bases and J 6 bases; bases outside gene matches: 10. The CDR3 loop reads CASSLVALLAASGELFF. The CDR3 DNA is TGCGCCAGCAGCTTGGTCGCTCTACTAGCGGCGTCCGGGGAGCTGTTTTTT. Full variable domain (remainder filled in from reference TRBV5-1 and TRBJ2-2): KAGVTQTPRYLIKTRGQQVTLSCSPISGHRSVSWYQQTPGQGLQFLFEYFSETQRNKGNFPGRFSGRQFSNSRSEMNVSTLELGDSALYLCASSLVALLAASGELFFGEGSRLTVL.

This rearrangement joins TRBV4-1 to TRBJ2-3, with 7 bases matching TRBD2. CDR3 length: 16 residues. The germline V gene has CDR1 MGHRA and CDR2 YSYEKL. The J segment lost 7 bases and the V segment lost 1 base, leaving 11 bases of the junction unmatched. CDR3 sequence (DNA): TGCGCCAGCAGCCAAGGGGGAGGGTTCCAACAAAATACGCAGTATTTT. The encoded protein is CASSQGGGFQQNTQYF.

This clone was recorded only once. Written as DNA, the CDR3 is TGCAGCGTTGAGAGTAGGGACAGGGGTGCAGATACGCAGTATTTT. Amino acid sequence: CSVESRDRGADTQYF. J is TRBJ2-3 and V is TRBV29-1; TRBD1 agrees at 10 bases. This CDR3 has 15 amino acids. Germline V gives CDR1 SQVTM, CDR2 ANQGSEA. Losses at the gene ends were 3 bases for V and 4 bases for J; bases not matched to a gene: 7.

The CDR3 DNA is TGTGCCAGCAGCTTAAGCGGGGGCAGGGGGCCTAGCGGGGACAATGAGCAGTTCTTC. Amino acid sequence: CASSLSGGRGPSGDNEQFF. The gene calls are TRBV7-3 and TRBJ2-1; D perhaps matches TRBD2 (9 bases). With 1 base removed from V and 5 bases from J, the gap between germline ends came to 24 bases. This CDR3 has 19 residues. The germline gives CDR1 SGHTA, CDR2 FQGTGA. The variable domain in full, with the rest retrieved from reference TRBV7-3 and TRBJ2-1, is GAGVSQTPSNKVTEKGKYVELRCDPISGHTALYWYRQSLGQGPEFLIYFQGTGAADDSGLPNDRFFAVRPEGSVSTLKIQRTERGDSAVYLCASSLSGGRGPSGDNEQFFGPGTRLTVL.

The chain uses TRBV30 and TRBJ2-1, with 10 bases aligning to TRBD2. The V and J ends lost 4 bases and 5 bases, in that order; junction bases with no gene match: 11. There are 16 residues in the CDR3. Germline CDR1 GTSNPN, CDR2 SVGIG (reference sequence). In DNA form, the CDR3 reads TGTGCCTGGACGCGAGATCTAGCGGGGGCCAACAATGAGCAGTTCTTC. Its protein is CAWTRDLAGANNEQFF.

V usage is TRBV19 and J usage is TRBJ1-1; no definite D call. The V gene lost 3 bases and the J gene lost 1 base, with 12 bases spanning the gap. The germline V gene encodes CDR1 LNHDA and CDR2 SQIVND (reference sequence). The CDR3 has 15 amino acids. CDR3: CASSIPGVRNTEAFF. Written as DNA, the CDR3 is TGTGCCAGTAGTATCCCCGGGGTGAGGAACACTGAAGCTTTCTTT.

The J gene is TRBJ1-1, the V gene TRBV7-3; TRBD1 matches 9 bases. With V trimmed by 5 bases and J by 1 base, 8 bases remained unmatched. The CDR3 is 16 residues long. Per the germline V gene, CDR1 is SGHTA and CDR2 is FQGTGA. The CDR3 region has the DNA TGTGCCAGCAGCCAACAGGGGGCCCTACCGAACACTGAAGCTTTCTTT. Translated, it gives CASSQQGALPNTEAFF.

V gene TRBV15 combines with J gene TRBJ1-1; D is perhaps TRBD1 (6 bases). The V and J ends lost 8 bases and 5 bases respectively, with 18 bases between them. CDR3 size: 14 residues. Germline CDR1 LNHNV, CDR2 YYDKDF (reference sequence). The CDR3 is CATSSEGVRTEAFF. The CDR3 DNA is TGTGCCACCTCCTCGGAGGGGGTCCGGACTGAAGCTTTCTTT.

The chain recombines TRBV6-1 with TRBJ2-7, with D unresolved. Germline assignment: CDR1 MNHNS and CDR2 SASEGT. Deletions cut 6 bases from V and 4 bases from J, with 13 bases between. There are 13 residues in the CDR3. CDR3 in DNA: TGTGCCAGCAGCGTTGCTGGGTTTTACGAGCAGTACTTC. Translating it yields CASSVAGFYEQYF.

The chain couples TRBV13 to TRBJ2-1; TRBD1 matches at 8 bases. Looked up from germline, CDR1 is PRHDT and CDR2 is FYEKMQ (reference sequence). With V trimmed by 3 bases and J by 7 bases, 5 bases remained unmatched. The length of the CDR3 is 14 residues. CDR3 nucleotides: TGTGCCAGCAGCTTCCCAGGGGGCGGGAATGAGCAGTTCTTC. Amino acids: CASSFPGGGNEQFF.

The gene calls are TRBV6-5 and TRBJ1-6; D is unresolved. The CDR3 is 14 amino acids. V was shortened by 1 base and J by 5 bases, with 6 bases between the two germline ends. Germline V gene lookup returns CDR1 MNHEY and CDR2 SVGAGI. The CDR3: CASSYLANNSPLHF. The CDR3, as DNA: TGTGCCAGCAGTTACTTGGCCAATAATTCACCCCTCCACTTT.

The chain recombines TRBV5-1 with TRBJ2-5, with a weak D call TRBD1 (6 bases). Between the trimmed V and J ends, which lost 0 bases and 2 bases, there was a span of 11 bases. The CDR3 extends over 15 amino acids. The germline CDR1 and CDR2 sequences are SGHRS and YFSETQ. CDR3 residues: CASSLEGQGQETQYF. The CDR3 bases are TGCGCCAGCAGCTTGGAGGGACAAGGTCAAGAGACCCAGTACTTC.

The chain joins TRBV28 to TRBJ2-4; 10 positions match TRBD1. V shed 4 bases, J shed 10 bases, and the junction held 7 bases outside the gene matches. The CDR3 sequence is 14 residues long. Germline V gene sequence: CDR1 MDHEN, CDR2 SYDVKM. CDR3 DNA sequence: TGTGCCAGCAGTTCACGACAGGGGGCCCGTATTCAGTACTTC. Translated: CASSSRQGARIQYF. The full variable domain, rest sourced from reference TRBV28 and TRBJ2-4, is DVKVTQSSRYLVKRTGEKVFLECVQDMDHENMFWYRQDPGLGLRLIYFSYDVKMKEKGDIPEGYSVSREKKERFSLILESASTNQTSMYLCASSSRQGARIQYFGAGTRLSVL.

The chain combines TRBV29-1 with TRBJ2-7; 9 bases line up with TRBD2. Trimming took 4 bases from V and 8 from J; bases not matched to a gene: 9. CDR3 length: 13 amino acids. Germline lookup yields CDR1 SQVTM and CDR2 ANQGSEA. CDR3 amino acids: CSVALAGPLQQYF. CDR3 nucleotide sequence: TGCAGCGTTGCCCTAGCGGGGCCCCTCCAGCAGTACTTC.

The chain is built from TRBV21-1 and TRBJ1-4. TRBV21-1 is classified as a pseudogene. This CDR3 region has 14 residues. The chain's CDR3 is CASSLGTVNEKLFF. CDR3 nucleotides: TGTGCCAGCAGCCTGGGGACGGTTAATGAAAAACTGTTTTTT.

The chain recombines TRBV11-2 with TRBJ2-7; D is uncertain. Germline loops: CDR1 SGHAT, CDR2 FQNNGV. V lost 0 bases, J lost 0 bases, and 6 bases lay in between. This CDR3 is 14 amino acids long. CDR3 protein: CASSLDFTSYEQYF. The CDR3 bases are TGTGCCAGCAGCTTAGATTTCACCTCCTACGAGCAGTACTTC.